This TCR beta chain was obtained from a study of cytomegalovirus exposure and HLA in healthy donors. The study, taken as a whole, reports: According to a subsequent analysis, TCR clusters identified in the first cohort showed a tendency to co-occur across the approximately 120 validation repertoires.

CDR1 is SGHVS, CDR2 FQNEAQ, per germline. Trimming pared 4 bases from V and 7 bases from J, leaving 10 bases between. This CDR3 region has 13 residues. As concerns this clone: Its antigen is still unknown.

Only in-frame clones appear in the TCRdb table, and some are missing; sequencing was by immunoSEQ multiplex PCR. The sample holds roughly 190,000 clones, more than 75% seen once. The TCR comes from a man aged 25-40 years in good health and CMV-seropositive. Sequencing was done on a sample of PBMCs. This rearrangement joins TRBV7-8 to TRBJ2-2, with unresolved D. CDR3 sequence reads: CASSWQTGGELFF. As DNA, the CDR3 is TGTGCCAGCAGCTGGCAAACGGGCGGGGAGCTGTTTTTT.